One sample yielded the 12 T cell receptor beta chains listed below, sequenced in a study of cytomegalovirus exposure and HLA in healthy donors. TCRdb's table, derived via immunoSEQ multiplex PCR, lists solely in-frame clones and lacks some. This sample has approximately 160,000 clones; roughly 83% occur once, and the top ten carry roughly 10%. Sequenced material: PBMCs. The receptors were gathered from a man aged 25 to 40 in good health and CMV-seropositive.

The chain is built from TRBV30 and TRBJ1-2; maybe TRBD1 (5 bases). CDR1 is GTSNPN, CDR2 SVGIG, per germline (reference sequence). The CDR3 runs 11 residues. V was shortened by 4 bases and J by 6 bases, with 9 bases between the two germline ends. The CDR3 spells CAWTEGDGYTF. CDR3 nucleotides: TGTGCCTGGACGGAAGGGGATGGCTACACCTTC.

The CDR3 DNA sequence: TGTGCCAGCACTCTGGGGGACAACACAGATACGCAGTATTTT. Its protein product is CASTLGDNTDTQYF. The chain combines TRBV13 with TRBJ2-3; perhaps TRBD1 as D (6 bases). Deletions cut 7 bases from V and 2 bases from J, with 13 bases between. CDR1 and CDR2 from the germline V gene are PRHDT and FYEKMQ (reference sequence). The CDR3 runs 14 residues.

As concerns this clone: One junction end disagrees with the germline gene, perhaps due to a read error. V gene TRBV27 combines with J gene TRBJ2-7; 7 bases agree with TRBD2. Germline V gives CDR1 MNHEY, CDR2 SMNVEV (reference sequence). The CDR3 sequence is 13 residues long. This CDR3 reads CASRFASGYEQYF. The DNA of the CDR3 is TGTGCCAGCCGTTTCGCTAGCGGATACGAGCAGTACTTC.

This clone has more than one count but fewer than ten. The gene calls are TRBV28 and TRBJ1-2; D is possibly TRBD1 (6 bases). The CDR3 contains 15 residues. The germline V gene has CDR1 MDHEN and CDR2 SYDVKM. The germline V and J ends were trimmed by 5 bases and 2 bases, with 15 bases remaining between them. In nucleotides, the CDR3 is TGTGCCAGCAGTACTGTTCGCGGGGGCAACTATGGCTACACCTTC. Amino acid sequence: CASSTVRGGNYGYTF.

This clone was recorded a few times. The chain carries TRBV2 and TRBJ1-2; D gene uncertain. Germline CDR1 reads SNHLY; CDR2 reads FYNNEI. Trimming removed 5 bases at V and 6 bases at J, with 16 bases between. This CDR3 spans 14 amino acids. The CDR3 DNA sequence: TGTGCCAGCAGTCCGATTGGTGGGGAGGATGGCTACACCTTC. It yields the protein CASSPIGGEDGYTF.

The chain carries TRBV28 and TRBJ1-4; no reliable D call. The CDR3 has 15 amino acids. CDR1 is MDHEN, CDR2 SYDVKM, per germline. Trimming shortened V by 5 bases and J by 3 bases, and 13 bases separated the two germline ends. CDR3 region: CASSGPDWSNEKLFF. CDR3 DNA: TGTGCCAGCAGTGGGCCGGATTGGTCTAATGAAAAACTGTTTTTT.

The chain links TRBV4-3 to TRBJ2-5; a weak D match, TRBD2 (5 bases). CDR3 length: 15 residues. Per the germline V gene, CDR1 is LGHNA and CDR2 is YSLEER. The V end was cut by 0 bases, the J end by 5 bases, with 13 bases between. CDR3 protein: CASSQDSGWRETQYF. CDR3 nucleotides: TGCGCCAGCAGCCAAGATTCGGGGTGGAGGGAGACCCAGTACTTC.

The rearrangement uses TRBV5-1 and TRBJ1-2; 8 positions match TRBD1. The V gene end was trimmed by 5 bases and the J gene end by 7 bases; junction bases not matched to a gene: 10. Germline-derived CDR1 and CDR2 are SGHRS and YFSETQ. The CDR3 is made up of 14 amino acids. The CDR3 sequence is CASSDTDRVRGYTF. CDR3 nucleotide sequence: TGCGCCAGCAGTGACACGGACAGGGTACGTGGCTACACCTTC.

The J gene is TRBJ1-1, the V gene TRBV6-1; D is perhaps TRBD1 (5 bases). Germline-derived CDR1 and CDR2 are MNHNS and SASEGT. The CDR3 totals 14 residues. V was shortened by 4 bases and J by 0 bases, with 9 bases between the two germline ends. The chain's CDR3 is CASSGDSLNTEAFF. CDR3 DNA sequence: TGTGCCAGCAGTGGGGACTCTTTGAACACTGAAGCTTTCTTT.

The gene calls are TRBV25-1 and TRBJ1-6; D is perhaps TRBD1 (6 bases). The V and J ends lost 3 bases and 7 bases respectively, with 13 bases between them. The CDR3 runs to 15 residues. The germline gives CDR1 MGHDK, CDR2 SYGVNS. The CDR3 spells CASSEAYRVNSPLHF. The CDR3, as DNA: TGTGCCAGCAGTGAGGCCTACAGGGTAAATTCACCCCTCCACTTT.

A word on this clone: Other DNA sequences in the sample encode the same CDR3. This chain's CDR3 is CASSVRAGANVLTF. The CDR3, as DNA: TGTGCCAGCAGTGTGAGGGCTGGGGCCAACGTCCTGACTTTC. The chain links TRBV2 to TRBJ2-6; the D gene is possibly TRBD2 (5 bases). Germline V gene data show CDR1 as SNHLY and CDR2 as FYNNEI. Between the trimmed V and J ends, which lost 4 bases and 2 bases, there was a span of 6 bases. The CDR3 contains 14 residues.

The V and J genes are TRBV7-9 and TRBJ2-7; 8 bases are shared with TRBD1. Germline V gives CDR1 SEHNR, CDR2 FQNEAQ (reference sequence). Germline trimming cut 1 base from V and 7 bases from J; bases unmatched to any gene: 15. The CDR3 contains 17 residues. This chain's CDR3 is CASSLGVIGQGAEEQYF. DNA of the CDR3: TGTGCCAGCAGCTTAGGGGTAATAGGGCAGGGGGCGGAAGAGCAGTACTTC.